The clone carrying this T cell receptor beta chain was detected only once. The sample comes from a study of blood T cell repertoires in COVID-19. Across the whole study: Acute-phase and convalescent COVID-19 samples originated in the United States, Italy and Spain. PBMCs, B-cell-depleted T cells, or T cells were the source of the cDNA or gDNA that made up the material.

Cohorts were based on clinical histories the participants reported. Within 2 weeks of study entry, exposed participants had contacted a PCR-confirmed or clinician-diagnosed COVID-19 case. Repertoires were generated with immunoSEQ multiplex PCR, while TCRdb's copy carries only in-frame clones and drops some. Counted here are roughly 240,000 clones, more than 80% occurring once; the ten biggest clones make up over 0.85%. The germline V gene has CDR1 SGHVS and CDR2 FQNEAQ. The CDR3 loop spans 15 amino acids. V shed 5 bases, J shed 5 bases, and the junction held 10 bases outside the gene matches. The TCR originated in a man in his fifties or sixties who had been exposed to COVID-19. This chain uses TRBV7-8 with TRBJ1-2; 8 nucleotides agree with TRBD1. Sequences were obtained from PBMCs or T cells enriched from blood (not recorded which). The CDR3 here is CASSHEWTGTYGYTF. CDR3 coding DNA: TGTGCCAGCAGCCACGAGTGGACAGGGACTTATGGCTACACCTTC.